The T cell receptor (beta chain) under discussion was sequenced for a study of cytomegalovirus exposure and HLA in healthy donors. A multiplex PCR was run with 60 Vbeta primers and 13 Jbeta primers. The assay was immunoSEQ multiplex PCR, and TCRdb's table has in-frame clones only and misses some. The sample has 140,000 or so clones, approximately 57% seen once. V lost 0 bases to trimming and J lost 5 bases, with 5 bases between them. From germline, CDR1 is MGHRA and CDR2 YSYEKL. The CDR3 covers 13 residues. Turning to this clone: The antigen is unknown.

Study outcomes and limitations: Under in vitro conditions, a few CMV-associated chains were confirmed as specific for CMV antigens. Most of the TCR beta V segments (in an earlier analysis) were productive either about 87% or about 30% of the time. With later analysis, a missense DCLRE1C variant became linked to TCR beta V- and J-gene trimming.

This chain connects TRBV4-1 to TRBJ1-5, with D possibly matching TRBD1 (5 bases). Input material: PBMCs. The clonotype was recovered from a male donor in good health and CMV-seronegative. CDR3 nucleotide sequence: TGCGCCAGCAGCCAAGACAGGGATCAGCCCCAGCATTTT. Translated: CASSQDRDQPQHF.